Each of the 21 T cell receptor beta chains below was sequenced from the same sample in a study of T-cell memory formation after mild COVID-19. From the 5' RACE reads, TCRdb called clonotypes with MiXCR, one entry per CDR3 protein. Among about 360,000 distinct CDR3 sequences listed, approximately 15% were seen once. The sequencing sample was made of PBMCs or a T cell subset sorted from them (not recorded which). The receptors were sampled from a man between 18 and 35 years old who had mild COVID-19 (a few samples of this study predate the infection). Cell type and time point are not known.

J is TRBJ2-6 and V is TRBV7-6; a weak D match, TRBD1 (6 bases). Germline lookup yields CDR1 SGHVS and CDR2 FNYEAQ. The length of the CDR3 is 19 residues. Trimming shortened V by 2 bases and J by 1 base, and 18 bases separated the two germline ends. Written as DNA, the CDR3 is TGTGCCAGCAGCTTATATCAGGGGTCGACTTTATCTGGGGCCAACGTCCTGACTTTC. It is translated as CASSLYQGSTLSGANVLTF.

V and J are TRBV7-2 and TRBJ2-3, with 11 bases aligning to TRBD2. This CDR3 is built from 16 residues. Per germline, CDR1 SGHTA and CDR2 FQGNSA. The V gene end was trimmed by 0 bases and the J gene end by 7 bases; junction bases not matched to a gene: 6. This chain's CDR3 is CASSLAGSGGAYTQYF. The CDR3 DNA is TGTGCCAGCAGCTTAGCCGGTAGCGGGGGGGCATATACGCAGTATTTT.

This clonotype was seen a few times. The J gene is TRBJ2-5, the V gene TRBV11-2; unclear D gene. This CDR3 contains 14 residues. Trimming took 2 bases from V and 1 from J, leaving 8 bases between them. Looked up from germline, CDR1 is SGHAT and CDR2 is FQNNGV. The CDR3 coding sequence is TGTGCCAGCAGCTTAAGCAGACCCCAAGAGACCCAGTACTTC. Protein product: CASSLSRPQETQYF.

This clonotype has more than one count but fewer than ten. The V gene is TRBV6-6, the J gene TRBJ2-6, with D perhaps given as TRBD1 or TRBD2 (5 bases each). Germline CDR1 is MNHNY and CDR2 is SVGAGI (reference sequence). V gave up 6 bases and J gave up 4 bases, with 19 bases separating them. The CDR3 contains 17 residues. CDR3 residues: CASSRASWGSGANVLTF. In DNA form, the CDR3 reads TGTGCCAGCAGCCGAGCCTCGTGGGGGTCCGGGGCCAACGTCCTGACTTTC.

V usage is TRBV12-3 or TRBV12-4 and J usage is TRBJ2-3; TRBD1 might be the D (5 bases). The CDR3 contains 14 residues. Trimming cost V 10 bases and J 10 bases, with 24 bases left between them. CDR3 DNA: TGTGCCAACGGATTAGGGGATCGGGTCGCTGCGCAGTATTTT. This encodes CANGLGDRVAAQYF.

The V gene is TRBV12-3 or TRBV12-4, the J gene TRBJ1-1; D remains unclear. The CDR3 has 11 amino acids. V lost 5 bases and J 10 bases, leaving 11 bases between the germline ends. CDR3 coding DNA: TGTGCCAGCAGTGTGGGCCCAGGAGCTTTCTTT. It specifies CASSVGPGAFF.

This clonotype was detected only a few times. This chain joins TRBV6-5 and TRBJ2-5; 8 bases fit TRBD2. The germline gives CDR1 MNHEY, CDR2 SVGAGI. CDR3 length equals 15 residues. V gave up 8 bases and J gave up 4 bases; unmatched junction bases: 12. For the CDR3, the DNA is TGTGCCAGCGCGTCCGCGGGGGGCGGGGGAGAGACCCAGTACTTC. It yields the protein CASASAGGGGETQYF.

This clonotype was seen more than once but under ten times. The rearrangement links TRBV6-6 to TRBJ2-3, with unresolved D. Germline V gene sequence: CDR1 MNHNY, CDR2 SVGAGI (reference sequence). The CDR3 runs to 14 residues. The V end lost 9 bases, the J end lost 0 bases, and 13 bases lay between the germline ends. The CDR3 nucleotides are TGTGCCAGTACCGAACTACGAAGCACAGATACGCAGTATTTT. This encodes CASTELRSTDTQYF.

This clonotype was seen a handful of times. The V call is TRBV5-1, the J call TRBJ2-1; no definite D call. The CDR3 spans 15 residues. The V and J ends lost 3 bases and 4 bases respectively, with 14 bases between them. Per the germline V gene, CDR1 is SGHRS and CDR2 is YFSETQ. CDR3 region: CASSSAVSGYNEQFF. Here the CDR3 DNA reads TGCGCCAGCAGCTCGGCAGTGTCTGGGTACAATGAGCAGTTCTTC.

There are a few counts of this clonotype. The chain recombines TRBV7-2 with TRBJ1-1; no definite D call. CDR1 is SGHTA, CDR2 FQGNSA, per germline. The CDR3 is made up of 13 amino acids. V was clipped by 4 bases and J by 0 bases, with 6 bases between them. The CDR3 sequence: CASSSVLNTEAFF. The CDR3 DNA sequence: TGTGCCAGCAGCTCCGTCCTGAACACTGAAGCTTTCTTT.

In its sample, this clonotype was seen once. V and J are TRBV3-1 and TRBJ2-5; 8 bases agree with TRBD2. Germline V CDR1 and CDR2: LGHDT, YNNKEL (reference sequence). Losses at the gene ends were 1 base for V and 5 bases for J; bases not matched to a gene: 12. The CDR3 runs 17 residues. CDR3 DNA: TGTGCCAGCAGCCAAGGTTTCGGCGGGACTAGACGCGAGACCCAGTACTTC. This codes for CASSQGFGGTRRETQYF.

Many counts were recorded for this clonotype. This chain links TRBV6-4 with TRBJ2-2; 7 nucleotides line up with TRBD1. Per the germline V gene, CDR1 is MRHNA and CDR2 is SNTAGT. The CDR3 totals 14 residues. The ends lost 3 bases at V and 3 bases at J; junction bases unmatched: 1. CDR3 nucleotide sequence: TGTGCCAGCAGTGATGGGACAGACACCGGGGAGCTGTTTTTT. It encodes CASSDGTDTGELFF.

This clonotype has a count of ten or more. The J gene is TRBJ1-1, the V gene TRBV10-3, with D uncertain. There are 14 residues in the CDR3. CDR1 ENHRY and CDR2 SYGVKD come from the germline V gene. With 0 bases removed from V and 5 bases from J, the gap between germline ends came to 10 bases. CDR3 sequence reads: CAISESKGRTEAFF. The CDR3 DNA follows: TGTGCCATCAGTGAGTCGAAAGGGAGGACTGAAGCTTTCTTT.

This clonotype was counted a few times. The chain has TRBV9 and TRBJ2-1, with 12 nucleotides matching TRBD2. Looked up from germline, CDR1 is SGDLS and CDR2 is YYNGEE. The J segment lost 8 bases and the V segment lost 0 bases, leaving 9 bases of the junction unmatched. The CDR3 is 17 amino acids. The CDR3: CASSVDPSGGAIDEQFF. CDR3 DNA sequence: TGTGCCAGCAGCGTAGATCCTAGCGGGGGGGCCATCGATGAGCAGTTCTTC.

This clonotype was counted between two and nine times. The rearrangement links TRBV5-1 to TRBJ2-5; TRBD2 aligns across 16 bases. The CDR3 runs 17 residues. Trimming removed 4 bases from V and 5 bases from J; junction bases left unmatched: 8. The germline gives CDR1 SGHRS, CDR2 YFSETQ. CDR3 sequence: CASSPGTSGGAYETQYF. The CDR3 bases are TGCGCCAGCAGCCCAGGGACTAGCGGGGGGGCATACGAGACCCAGTACTTC.

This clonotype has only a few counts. CDR3 region: CSVGSISRSDTQYF. DNA for the CDR3: TGCAGCGTTGGGTCCATCAGTCGGAGTGATACGCAGTATTTT. The chain joins TRBV29-1 to TRBJ2-3; D not certain. The CDR3 contains 14 residues. Germline CDR1 SQVTM, CDR2 ANQGSEA. V was shortened by 4 bases and J by 6 bases, with 17 bases between the two germline ends.

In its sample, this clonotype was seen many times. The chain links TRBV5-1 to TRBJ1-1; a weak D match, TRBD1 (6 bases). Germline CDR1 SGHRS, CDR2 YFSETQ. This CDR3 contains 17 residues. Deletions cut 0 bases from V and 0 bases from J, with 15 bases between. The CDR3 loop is CASSLGGPGGMNTEAFF. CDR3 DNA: TGCGCCAGCAGCTTGGGGGGTCCCGGGGGCATGAACACTGAAGCTTTCTTT.

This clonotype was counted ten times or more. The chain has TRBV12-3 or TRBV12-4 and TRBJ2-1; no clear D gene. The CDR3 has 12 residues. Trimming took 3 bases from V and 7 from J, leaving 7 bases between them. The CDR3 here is CASSLIPNEQFF. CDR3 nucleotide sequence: TGTGCCAGCAGTTTGATCCCGAATGAGCAGTTCTTC.

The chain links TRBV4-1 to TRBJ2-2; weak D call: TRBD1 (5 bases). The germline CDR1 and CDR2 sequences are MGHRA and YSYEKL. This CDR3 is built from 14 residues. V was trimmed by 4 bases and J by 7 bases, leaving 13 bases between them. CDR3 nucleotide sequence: TGCGCCAGCAGCCCGACCCCAGGGATCGGGGAGCTGTTTTTT. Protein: CASSPTPGIGELFF.

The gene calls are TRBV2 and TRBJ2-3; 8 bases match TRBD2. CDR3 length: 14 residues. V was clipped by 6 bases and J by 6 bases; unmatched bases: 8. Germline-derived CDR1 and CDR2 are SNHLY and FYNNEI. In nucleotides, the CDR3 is TGTGCCAGCAGCCCAGGACTAGCCCGGGATACGCAGTATTTT. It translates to CASSPGLARDTQYF.

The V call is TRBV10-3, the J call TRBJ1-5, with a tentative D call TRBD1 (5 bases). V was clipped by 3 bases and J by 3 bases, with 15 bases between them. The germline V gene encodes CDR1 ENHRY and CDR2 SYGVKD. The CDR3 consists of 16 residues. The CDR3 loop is CAISEVRGGPNQPQHF. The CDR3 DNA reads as TGTGCCATCAGTGAAGTTCGGGGGGGTCCCAATCAGCCCCAGCATTTT.